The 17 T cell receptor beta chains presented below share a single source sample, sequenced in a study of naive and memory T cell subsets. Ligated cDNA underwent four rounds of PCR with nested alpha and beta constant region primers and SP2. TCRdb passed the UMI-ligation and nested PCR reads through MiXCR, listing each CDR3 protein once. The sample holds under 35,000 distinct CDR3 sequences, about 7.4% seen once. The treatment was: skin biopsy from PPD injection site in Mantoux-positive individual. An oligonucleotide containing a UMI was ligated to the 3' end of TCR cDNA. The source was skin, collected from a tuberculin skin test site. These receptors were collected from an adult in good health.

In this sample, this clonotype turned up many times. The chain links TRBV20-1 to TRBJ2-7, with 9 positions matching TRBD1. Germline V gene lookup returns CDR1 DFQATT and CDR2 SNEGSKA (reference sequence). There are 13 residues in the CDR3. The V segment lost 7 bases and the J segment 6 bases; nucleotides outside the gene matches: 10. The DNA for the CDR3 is TGCAGTGGAAGGGGGGACAGGGCCCTCGAGCAGTACTTC. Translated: CSGRGDRALEQYF.

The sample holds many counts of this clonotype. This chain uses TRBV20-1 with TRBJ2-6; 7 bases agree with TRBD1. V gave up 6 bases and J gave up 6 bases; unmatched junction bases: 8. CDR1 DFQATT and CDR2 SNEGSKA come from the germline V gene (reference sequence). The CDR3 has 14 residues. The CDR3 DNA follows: TGCAGTGCGGGGACAGACGGCTCGGCCAACGTCCTGACTTTC. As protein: CSAGTDGSANVLTF.

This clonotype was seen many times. The chain's CDR3 is CSARDATDSANYGYTF. In nucleotides, the CDR3 is TGCAGTGCTAGAGATGCGACGGACAGTGCTAACTATGGCTACACCTTC. This rearrangement joins TRBV20-1 to TRBJ1-2, with D possibly TRBD1 on 6 matching bases. From germline, CDR1 is DFQATT and CDR2 SNEGSKA (reference sequence). The CDR3 is made up of 16 amino acids. The germline V and J ends were trimmed by 0 bases and 0 bases, with 14 bases remaining between them.

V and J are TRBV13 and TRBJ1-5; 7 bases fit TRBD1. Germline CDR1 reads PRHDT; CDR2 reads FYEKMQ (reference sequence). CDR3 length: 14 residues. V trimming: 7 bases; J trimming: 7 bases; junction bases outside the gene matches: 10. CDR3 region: CASTKGAGGQPQHF. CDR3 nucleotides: TGTGCCAGCACTAAGGGGGCAGGCGGACAGCCCCAGCATTTT.

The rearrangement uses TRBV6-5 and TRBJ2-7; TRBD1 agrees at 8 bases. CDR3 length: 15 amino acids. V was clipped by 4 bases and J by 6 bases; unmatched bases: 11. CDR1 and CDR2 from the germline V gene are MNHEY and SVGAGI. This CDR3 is CASSFLDRGGAEQYF. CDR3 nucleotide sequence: TGTGCCAGCAGTTTCCTCGACAGGGGAGGCGCCGAGCAGTACTTC.

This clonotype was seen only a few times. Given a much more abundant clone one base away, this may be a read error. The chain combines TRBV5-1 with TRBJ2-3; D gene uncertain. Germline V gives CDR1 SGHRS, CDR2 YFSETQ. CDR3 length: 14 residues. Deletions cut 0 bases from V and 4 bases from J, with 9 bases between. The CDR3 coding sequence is TGCGCCAGCAGCTTGGAGGGCAGGTCAGATACGCAGTATTTT. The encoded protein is CASSLEGRSDTQYF.

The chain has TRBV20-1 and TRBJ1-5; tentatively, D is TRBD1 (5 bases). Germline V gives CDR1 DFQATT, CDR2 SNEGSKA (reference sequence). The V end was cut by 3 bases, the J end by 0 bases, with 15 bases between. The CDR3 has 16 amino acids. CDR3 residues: CSARDLTDYSNQPQHF. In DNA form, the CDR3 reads TGCAGTGCTAGGGACCTGACAGATTATAGCAATCAGCCCCAGCATTTT.

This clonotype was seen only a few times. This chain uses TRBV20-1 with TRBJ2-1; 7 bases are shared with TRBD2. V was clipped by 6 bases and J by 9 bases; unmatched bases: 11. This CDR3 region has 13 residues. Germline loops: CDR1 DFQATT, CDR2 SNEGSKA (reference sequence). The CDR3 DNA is TGCAGTGCCCTCCCTGGGTGGGGGGGTGAGCAGTTCTTC. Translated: CSALPGWGGEQFF.

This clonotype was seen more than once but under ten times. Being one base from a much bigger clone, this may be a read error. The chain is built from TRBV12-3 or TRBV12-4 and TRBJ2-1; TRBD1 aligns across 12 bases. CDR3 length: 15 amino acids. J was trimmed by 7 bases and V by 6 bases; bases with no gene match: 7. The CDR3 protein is CASRGGTGGGNEQFF. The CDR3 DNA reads TGTGCCAGCAGGGGCGGGACAGGGGGCGGTAATGAGCAGTTCTTC.

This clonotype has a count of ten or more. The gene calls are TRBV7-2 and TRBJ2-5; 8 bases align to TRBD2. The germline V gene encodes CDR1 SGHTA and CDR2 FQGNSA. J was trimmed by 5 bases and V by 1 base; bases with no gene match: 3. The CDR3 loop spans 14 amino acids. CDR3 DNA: TGTGCCAGCAGCTTAGGCGCGGGGGGCGAGACCCAGTACTTC. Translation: CASSLGAGGETQYF. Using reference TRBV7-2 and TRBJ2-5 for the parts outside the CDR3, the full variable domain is GAGVSQSPSNKVTEKGKDVELRCDPISGHTALYWYRQSLGQGLEFLIYFQGNSAPDKSGLPSDRFSAERTGGSVSTLTIQRTQQEDSAVYLCASSLGAGGETQYFGPGTRLLVL.

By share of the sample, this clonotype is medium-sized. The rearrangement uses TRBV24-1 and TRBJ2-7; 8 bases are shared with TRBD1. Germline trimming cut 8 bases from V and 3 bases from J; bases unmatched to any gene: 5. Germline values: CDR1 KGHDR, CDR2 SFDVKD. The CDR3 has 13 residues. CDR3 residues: CATIKDRDYEQYF. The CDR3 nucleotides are TGTGCCACCATTAAGGACAGGGACTACGAGCAGTACTTC.

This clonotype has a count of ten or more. The chain's CDR3 is CSVGDRRYEQYF. CDR3 in DNA: TGCAGCGTCGGGGACAGACGCTACGAGCAGTACTTC. The gene calls are TRBV29-1 and TRBJ2-7; 7 nucleotides align to TRBD1. The trim removed 6 bases at V and 3 bases at J, leaving 5 bases unmatched. There are 12 residues in the CDR3. CDR1 and CDR2 from the germline V gene are SQVTM and ANQGSEA.

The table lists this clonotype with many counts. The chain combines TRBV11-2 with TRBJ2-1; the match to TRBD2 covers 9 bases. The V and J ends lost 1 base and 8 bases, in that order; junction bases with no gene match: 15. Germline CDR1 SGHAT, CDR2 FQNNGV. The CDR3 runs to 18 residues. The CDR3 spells CASSLASRGRGGLDEQFF. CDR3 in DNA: TGTGCCAGCAGCTTAGCCTCCCGTGGGCGGGGGGGCCTCGATGAGCAGTTCTTC.

CDR3 region: CASSLGPNLQRGVYNEQFF. In DNA, the CDR3 is TGCGCCAGCAGCTTGGGCCCTAATCTCCAGCGGGGGGTCTACAATGAGCAGTTCTTC. The rearrangement links TRBV5-1 to TRBJ2-1; TRBD2 matches at 9 bases. Germline-derived CDR1 and CDR2 are SGHRS and YFSETQ. The CDR3 spans 19 residues. V dropped 0 bases and J dropped 3; count of bases not matched to a gene: 13.

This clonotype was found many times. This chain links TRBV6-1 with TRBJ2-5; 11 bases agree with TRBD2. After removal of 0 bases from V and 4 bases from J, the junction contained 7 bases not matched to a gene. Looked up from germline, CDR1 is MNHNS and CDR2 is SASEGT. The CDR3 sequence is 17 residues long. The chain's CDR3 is CASSEAPGLAGGETQYF. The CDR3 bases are TGTGCCAGCAGTGAAGCGCCAGGACTAGCGGGCGGAGAGACCCAGTACTTC.

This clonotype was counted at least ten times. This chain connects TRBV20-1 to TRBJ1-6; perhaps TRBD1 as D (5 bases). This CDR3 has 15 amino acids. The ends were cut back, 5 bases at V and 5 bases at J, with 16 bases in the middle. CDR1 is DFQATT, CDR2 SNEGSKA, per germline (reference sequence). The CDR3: CSAPRDRRNNSPLHF. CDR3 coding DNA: TGCAGTGCTCCCCGGGACCGGAGGAATAATTCACCCCTCCACTTT.

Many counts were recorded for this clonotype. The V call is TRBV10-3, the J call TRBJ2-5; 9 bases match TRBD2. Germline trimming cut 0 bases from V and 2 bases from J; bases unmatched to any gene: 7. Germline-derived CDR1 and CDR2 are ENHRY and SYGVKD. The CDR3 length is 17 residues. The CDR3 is CAISESKRGAGQETQYF. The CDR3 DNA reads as TGTGCCATCAGTGAGTCCAAGCGGGGGGCCGGACAAGAGACCCAGTACTTC.